The 21 T cell receptor beta chains reported below all come from one sample, sequenced in a study of blood T cell repertoires in COVID-19. The data were produced by immunoSEQ multiplex PCR, yet TCRdb's version contains in-frame clones alone and is incomplete. The profile covers 110,000 to 150,000 clones, with 65% to 80% appearing a single time and more than 1.5% taken by the ten largest. The sequenced sample was peripheral blood. Source of these receptors: a woman aged 55-75 years with acute or convalescent COVID-19.

The chain combines TRBV9 with TRBJ2-7, with TRBD2 matching 7 bases. Trimming cost V 7 bases and J 2 bases; bases outside gene matches: 9. The CDR3 sequence is 14 residues long. Germline lookup yields CDR1 SGDLS and CDR2 YYNGEE. CDR3 nucleotides: TGTGCCAGCTCCAGGGAGGGGCGCGCCTACGAGCAGTACTTC. Its protein is CASSREGRAYEQYF. Variable domain in full (rest from reference TRBV9 and TRBJ2-7): DSGVTQTPKHLITATGQRVTLRCSPRSGDLSVYWYQQSLDQGLQFLIQYYNGEERAKGNILERFSAQQFPDLHSELNLSSLELGDSALYFCASSREGRAYEQYFGPGTRLTVT.

The chain is built from TRBV5-1 and TRBJ2-6; tentatively, D is TRBD2 (6 bases). Trimming cost V 2 bases and J 0 bases, with 12 bases left between them. The germline gives CDR1 SGHRS, CDR2 YFSETQ. This CDR3 has 17 amino acids. Written as DNA, the CDR3 is TGCGCCAGCAGCTTCGGAGGGGTAGACTCTGGGGCCAACGTCCTGACTTTC. This translates into CASSFGGVDSGANVLTF.

The rearrangement links TRBV19 to TRBJ2-7, with 10 bases matching TRBD2. This CDR3 is 16 amino acids long. Germline trimming cut 4 bases from V and 2 bases from J; bases unmatched to any gene: 8. Germline V lookup: CDR1 LNHDA, CDR2 SQIVND (reference sequence). The CDR3 nucleotides are TGTGCCAGTAGTAGCAAGAGGACTAGCGGCACCTACGAGCAGTACTTC. Encoded protein: CASSSKRTSGTYEQYF.

CDR3 residues: CSASTGMETQYF. The CDR3 DNA reads as TGCAGTGCTAGTACCGGGATGGAGACCCAGTACTTC. The chain uses TRBV20-1 and TRBJ2-5; perhaps TRBD2 as D (5 bases). Per germline, CDR1 DFQATT and CDR2 SNEGSKA (reference sequence). The ends were cut back, 3 bases at V and 5 bases at J, with 10 bases in the middle. The CDR3 spans 12 residues.

This clone was counted between two and nine times. The rearrangement uses TRBV19 and TRBJ1-5, with 8 positions matching TRBD1. The length of the CDR3 is 15 residues. CDR1 and CDR2 from the germline V gene are LNHDA and SQIVND (reference sequence). V lost 6 bases and J lost 2; bases outside the gene matches: 6. The CDR3 loop reads CASRASDRGNQPQHF. The CDR3 DNA follows: TGTGCCAGTAGAGCGTCGGACAGGGGCAATCAGCCCCAGCATTTT.

This chain connects TRBV19 to TRBJ1-1, with D possibly matching TRBD1 (6 bases). Germline V gene sequence: CDR1 LNHDA, CDR2 SQIVND (reference sequence). The CDR3 runs to 15 residues. The V end was cut by 10 bases, the J end by 6 bases, with 24 bases between. The DNA of the CDR3 is TGTGCCATCGGATTTCGGGACACCTATCTCGCTGAAGCTTTCTTT. Protein sequence: CAIGFRDTYLAEAFF.

This rearrangement joins TRBV2 to TRBJ2-4; 11 bases agree with TRBD2. The CDR3 runs to 15 residues. The germline V gene encodes CDR1 SNHLY and CDR2 FYNNEI. Germline trimming cut 9 bases from V and 7 bases from J; bases unmatched to any gene: 11. The CDR3 DNA sequence: TGTGCCAGTCTCTTAGCGGGAGGGCCAGGGAACATTCAGTACTTC. Amino acid sequence: CASLLAGGPGNIQYF. Using reference TRBV2 and TRBJ2-4 for the parts outside the CDR3, the full variable domain is EPEVTQTPSHQVTQMGQEVILRCVPISNHLYFYWYRQILGQKVEFLVSFYNNEISEKSEIFDDQFSVERPDGSNFTLKIRSTKLEDSAMYFCASLLAGGPGNIQYFGAGTRLSVL.

In this sample, this clone turned up once. CDR3 protein: CASSGEPGLAAQETQYF. The DNA for the CDR3 is TGTGCCAGCAGTGGGGAACCAGGACTAGCGGCACAAGAGACCCAGTACTTC. V gene TRBV6-4 combines with J gene TRBJ2-5; 10 bases map to TRBD2. Germline V CDR1 and CDR2: MRHNA, SNTAGT. This CDR3 comprises 17 residues. V trimming: 4 bases; J trimming: 2 bases; junction bases outside the gene matches: 10.

In DNA form, the CDR3 reads TGTGCCAGCAGCCAGGGGCTAGCGCAGAACACCGGGGAGCTGTTTTTT. This codes for CASSQGLAQNTGELFF. The V and J genes are TRBV3-1 (or the pseudogene TRBV3-2) and TRBJ2-2; weak D call: TRBD2 (6 bases). In germline, CDR1 is LGHDT, CDR2 YNNKEL (reference sequence). Trimming pared 3 bases from V and 1 base from J, leaving 12 bases between. CDR3 length equals 16 residues.

This clone was seen just once. CDR3: CASSYSWVETQYF. CDR3 bases: TGTGCCAGCAGTTATAGCTGGGTAGAGACCCAGTACTTC. This sequence joins TRBV2 and TRBJ2-5; D not certain. The CDR3 runs 13 residues. Germline CDR1 reads SNHLY; CDR2 reads FYNNEI. The V end lost 5 bases, the J end lost 4 bases, and 11 bases lay between the germline ends.

In this sample, this clone turned up once. The J gene is TRBJ2-7, the V gene TRBV18, with D perhaps TRBD2 (6 bases). This CDR3 is built from 16 residues. V was trimmed by 0 bases and J by 0 bases, leaving 12 bases between them. Germline CDR1 KGHSH, CDR2 LQKENI. The CDR3 here is CASSPPDGSRSYEQYF. In nucleotides, the CDR3 is TGTGCCAGCTCACCACCTGACGGGAGCCGCTCCTACGAGCAGTACTTC.

The chain links TRBV19 to TRBJ2-2; 12 nucleotides align to TRBD1. V lost 7 bases, J lost 6 bases, and 6 bases stayed unmatched. The CDR3 is 15 residues long. The germline CDR1 and CDR2 sequences are LNHDA and SQIVND (reference sequence). The CDR3 sequence is CASTSGTGGSGELFF. CDR3 DNA sequence: TGTGCCAGTACCTCCGGGACAGGGGGCTCCGGGGAGCTGTTTTTT.

This chain connects TRBV18 to TRBJ1-6, with 9 positions matching TRBD1. The germline V gene has CDR1 KGHSH and CDR2 LQKENI. The V gene end was trimmed by 3 bases and the J gene end by 9 bases; junction bases not matched to a gene: 12. The length of the CDR3 is 17 residues. In DNA form, the CDR3 reads TGTGCCAGCTCACCGATCCCCCCCGGGACAGGGTTTTCACCCCTCCACTTT. Protein sequence: CASSPIPPGTGFSPLHF.

This rearrangement joins TRBV14 to TRBJ1-2, with D unclear. Trimming took off 0 bases at V and 1 base at J, with 9 bases between the two ends. Germline V gene lookup returns CDR1 SGHDN and CDR2 FVKESK. CDR3 length: 15 amino acids. DNA for the CDR3: TGTGCCAGCAGCCAAGAACTGAGGCTTAACTATGGCTACACCTTC. Translating gives CASSQELRLNYGYTF. Full variable domain (missing parts from reference TRBV14 and TRBJ1-2): EAGVTQFPSHSVIEKGQTVTLRCDPISGHDNLYWYRRVMGKEIKFLLHFVKESKQDESGMPNNRFLAERTGGTYSTLKVQPAELEDSGVYFCASSQELRLNYGYTFGSGTRLTVV.

The chain combines TRBV18 with TRBJ2-2; D possibly corresponds to TRBD1 (5 bases). In germline, CDR1 is KGHSH, CDR2 LQKENI. This CDR3 is built from 13 residues. Trimming took 4 bases from V and 7 from J, leaving 10 bases between them. The CDR3, as DNA: TGTGCCAGCTCACGGACAACTGACGGGGAGCTGTTTTTT. This sequence encodes CASSRTTDGELFF.

The chain uses TRBV19 and TRBJ2-2; D remains unclear. The CDR3 has 15 amino acids. Trimming took 2 bases from V and 4 from J, leaving 11 bases between them. The germline gives CDR1 LNHDA, CDR2 SQIVND (reference sequence). CDR3 residues: CASSISAAITGELFF. Here the CDR3 DNA reads TGTGCCAGTAGTATATCCGCAGCGATCACCGGGGAGCTGTTTTTT.

The chain carries TRBV6-6 and TRBJ2-3; D gene uncertain. The CDR3 spans 15 residues. Trimming removed 5 bases from V and 2 bases from J, with 14 bases in between. The germline V gene encodes CDR1 MNHNY and CDR2 SVGAGI (reference sequence). DNA of the CDR3: TGTGCCAGCAGTCGCTACCCGACAATCACAGATACGCAGTATTTT. This gives the protein CASSRYPTITDTQYF.

The chain links TRBV27 to TRBJ1-4, with a tentative D call TRBD1 (6 bases). The germline V and J ends were trimmed by 7 bases and 5 bases, with 11 bases remaining between them. The CDR3 loop spans 13 amino acids. CDR1 and CDR2 (germline): MNHEY, SMNVEV (reference sequence). The CDR3 reads CASTGTGNEKLFF. The DNA for the CDR3 is TGTGCCAGCACCGGAACAGGGAATGAAAAACTGTTTTTT.

The chain is built from TRBV6-5 and TRBJ1-1; D gene unclear. Trimming left V 10 bases short and J 7 bases short, with 16 bases between. The CDR3 is 12 amino acids. Looked up from germline, CDR1 is MNHEY and CDR2 is SVGAGI. CDR3 in DNA: TGTGCCATATCGCCTTGGAGCAGTGAAGCTTTCTTT. The encoded protein is CAISPWSSEAFF.

The chain carries TRBV19 and TRBJ2-1, with 11 bases lining up with TRBD2. J was trimmed by 4 bases and V by 6 bases; bases with no gene match: 11. Germline V lookup: CDR1 LNHDA, CDR2 SQIVND (reference sequence). The CDR3 covers 17 residues. The CDR3, as DNA: TGTGCCAGTAGACTGGATAGCGGGAGGGCCCCTTACAATGAGCAGTTCTTC. Encoded protein: CASRLDSGRAPYNEQFF.

This clone was detected only a few times. The V gene is TRBV6-5, the J gene TRBJ1-1; 8 nucleotides align to TRBD1. V lost 0 bases to trimming and J lost 8 bases; unmatched junction nucleotides: 5. There are 14 residues in the CDR3. Per germline, CDR1 MNHEY and CDR2 SVGAGI. The CDR3: CASSYSPGGLEAFF. CDR3 sequence (DNA): TGTGCCAGCAGTTACTCTCCAGGGGGCCTGGAAGCTTTCTTT.